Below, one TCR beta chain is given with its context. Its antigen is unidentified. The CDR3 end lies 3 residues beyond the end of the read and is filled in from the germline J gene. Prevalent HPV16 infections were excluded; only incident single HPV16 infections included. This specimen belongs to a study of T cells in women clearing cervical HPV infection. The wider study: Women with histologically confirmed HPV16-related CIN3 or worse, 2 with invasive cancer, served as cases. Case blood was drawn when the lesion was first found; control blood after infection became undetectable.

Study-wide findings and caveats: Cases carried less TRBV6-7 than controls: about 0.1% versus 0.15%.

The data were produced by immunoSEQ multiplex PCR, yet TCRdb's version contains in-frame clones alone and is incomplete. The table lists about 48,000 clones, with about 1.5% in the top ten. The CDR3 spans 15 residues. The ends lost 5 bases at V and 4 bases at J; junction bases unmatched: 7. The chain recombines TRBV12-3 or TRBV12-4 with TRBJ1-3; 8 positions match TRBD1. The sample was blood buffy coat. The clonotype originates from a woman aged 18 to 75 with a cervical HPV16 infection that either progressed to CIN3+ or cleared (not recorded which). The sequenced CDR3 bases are TGTGCCAGCAGTCCCAGGACAGGGTACGGAAACACC. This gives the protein CASSPRTGYGNT. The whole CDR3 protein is CASSPRTGYGNTIYF.